Reported below is one TCR beta chain. The data originate from a study of cytomegalovirus exposure and HLA in healthy donors. The PCR employed 60 Vbeta primers together with 13 Jbeta primers. Study processing details: Tens of millions of unique TCR beta chains, some 9.9 million shared, were counted in a later analysis. The method was immunoSEQ multiplex PCR; TCRdb's version includes in-frame clones alone and lacks a portion of them. Clone size and the V and J calls come from that table; the DNA yielded D and trimming. The sample holds approximately 100,000 clones, 71% seen once. The CDR3 spans 14 residues. The V end was cut by 8 bases, the J end by 2 bases, with 15 bases between. In germline, CDR1 is MDHEN, CDR2 SYDVKM.

The source of this sequence is a female donor in good health and CMV-seronegative. The sequenced material came from PBMCs. The chain uses TRBV28 and TRBJ1-2; D remains unclear. The CDR3 DNA reads TGTGCCAGCTGCTCGGTCGCCGGGAACTATGGCTACACCTTC. Translation gives CASCSVAGNYGYTF.